This T cell receptor beta chain was identified during a study of control samples from healthy donors and cancer patients. Clones were read by immunoSEQ multiplex PCR, and TCRdb kept only the in-frame ones, dropping some. The table lists 70,000 to 75,000 clones, about 95% of them singletons. The length of the CDR3 is 15 residues. J was trimmed by 4 bases and V by 4 bases; bases with no gene match: 6. Per germline, CDR1 SGHRS and CDR2 YFSETQ. The chain employs TRBV5-1 and TRBJ2-5; TRBD1 matches at 11 bases. Sequences were obtained from blood. The receptor's source is a woman in her twenties or thirties in good health. The CDR3, as DNA: TGCGCCAGCAGCGCGGACAGGGGGCAGCTAGAGACCCAGTACTTC. Translated, it gives CASSADRGQLETQYF. The full variable domain, in which reference TRBV5-1 and TRBJ2-5 provide the parts outside the CDR3, is KAGVTQTPRYLIKTRGQQVTLSCSPISGHRSVSWYQQTPGQGLQFLFEYFSETQRNKGNFPGRFSGRQFSNSRSEMNVSTLELGDSALYLCASSADRGQLETQYFGPGTRLLVL.